Listed below are T cell receptor beta chains from one sample, sequenced in a study of long-term antiretroviral therapy in people with HIV. Only in-frame clones appear in the TCRdb table, and some are missing; sequencing was by immunoSEQ multiplex PCR. Here the sample spans around 40,000 clones, 70% to 90% being singletons. The material was unsorted PBMCs, obtained just before starting antiretroviral therapy. These receptors came from a woman in her late teens or twenties with HIV. Each CDR3 is given with its conserved first and last residue. A D gene is named only where the DNA matches it firmly. Size is stated for part of the rows, as once, few or many counts, or as a class when the clone is expanded.

v_call,j_call,d_call,clone_size,cdr3_nt,cdr3_aa
TRBV7-2,TRBJ2-7,TRBD2,few,TGTGCCAGCAGCCCGGGACTAGGTAGCACCTACGAGCAGTACTTC,CASSPGLGSTYEQYF
TRBV30,TRBJ1-3,-,-,TGTGCCTGGAGTGTACCGGAGTTCTCTGGAAACACCATATATTTT,CAWSVPEFSGNTIYF
TRBV4-1,TRBJ2-7,TRBD2,-,TGCGCCAGCAGCCAAGAAGGGGTCGGGAGGAACGACGAGCAGTACTTC,CASSQEGVGRNDEQYF
TRBV7-9,TRBJ1-1,TRBD1,-,TGTGCCAGCAGCCCCGGGACAGGGATGAACACTGAAGCTTTCTTT,CASSPGTGMNTEAFF
TRBV7-9,TRBJ2-4,TRBD2,-,TGTGCCAGCAGCTTTGGCGGGAGGGGAGCCAAAAACATTCAGTACTTC,CASSFGGRGAKNIQYF
TRBV19,TRBJ2-2,TRBD2,-,TGTGCCAGTAGTATTAGCGGGCGGGCAGTTCGCGGGGAGCTGTTTTTT,CASSISGRAVRGELFF
TRBV27,TRBJ2-1,TRBD2,once,TGTGCCAGCAGTTTGGGCGGGAGTTCCTACAATGAGCAGTTCTTC,CASSLGGSSYNEQFF
TRBV28,TRBJ2-5,TRBD1,-,TGTGCCAGCAGAACCACAGGGGGCTACGAGACCCAGTACTTC,CASRTTGGYETQYF
TRBV27,TRBJ2-7,TRBD1,-,TGTGCCAGCAGTTTAGGGACAGGGCCATCCTACGAGCAGTACTTC,CASSLGTGPSYEQYF
TRBV27,TRBJ1-6,-,-,TGTGCCAGCAGTTTATTGGGGGGGGTCGGTAATTCACCCCTCCACTTT,CASSLLGGVGNSPLHF
TRBV5-4,TRBJ2-3,TRBD2,-,TGTGCCAGCAGCGGGCCGACTAGCGCCCGAAGCACAGATACGCAGTATTTT,CASSGPTSARSTDTQYF
TRBV7-8,TRBJ2-5,-,-,TGTGCCAGCAGCTTAGGAAAAACGTACCAAGAGACCCAGTACTTC,CASSLGKTYQETQYF
TRBV27,TRBJ1-2,TRBD1,-,TGTGCCAGCAGTTTGAGAGAGGACAGGGGGCGTGGCTACACCTTC,CASSLREDRGRGYTF
TRBV7-2,TRBJ2-5,-,-,TGTGCCAGCAGCTTTAGAGGATGGGGGGAACAAGAGACCCAGTACTTC,CASSFRGWGEQETQYF
TRBV6-6,TRBJ2-7,TRBD1,once,TGTGCCAGCAGTTATGGACAGGGCTCCTACGAGCAGTACTTC,CASSYGQGSYEQYF
TRBV9,TRBJ2-5,-,-,TGTGCCAGCAGCTACAGCCTCCAAGAGACCCAGTACTTC,CASSYSLQETQYF
TRBV18,TRBJ2-5,TRBD1,-,TGTGCCAGCTCACCACAGACAGGGAAAGAGACCCAGTACTTC,CASSPQTGKETQYF
TRBV4-2,TRBJ2-2,-,-,TGTGCCAGCAGCGTAAACCCTCCCGGGGAGCTGTTTTTT,CASSVNPPGELFF
TRBV9,TRBJ2-1,-,-,TGTGCCAGCACCCTAGGAGCAGGGTTTAATGAGCAGTTCTTC,CASTLGAGFNEQFF